These T cell receptor beta chains were read from a single sample in a study of OX40 agonist ivuxolimab in advanced cancers. Clones were sequenced by immunoSEQ multiplex PCR, and TCRdb holds only the in-frame ones, with some missing. Of more than 45,000 clones in the sample, 80% to 95% were seen once. The specimen comprised CD4+ or CD8+ T cells sorted from blood, sampled in a trial of the OX40 agonist ivuxolimab. All receptors derive from an adult with an advanced solid tumor such as melanoma, head and neck, liver or kidney cancer. Each CDR3 is given with its conserved first and last residue. The D gene is left open where the match is weak. Not all rows give a size; the values are once, few, many and, for expanded clones, a class.

size	V	D	J	DNA	CDR3
-	TRBV11-2	-	TRBJ2-1	TGTGCCAGCAGCCCGTCTGGCGGGGCTGAGCAGTTCTTC	CASSPSGGAEQFF
-	TRBV29-1	-	TRBJ1-1	TGCAGCGTTGAAGGTATTCAGCACAGAGAGAGCACTGAAGCTTTCTTT	CSVEGIQHRESTEAFF
few	TRBV19	-	TRBJ1-3	TGTGCCATTAAATCGTGTTACCACTCTGGAAACACCATATATTTT	CAIKSCYHSGNTIYF
-	TRBV7-9	-	TRBJ1-1	TGTGCCAGCAGCTCCCCGAGCGTGGACACTGAAGCTTTCTTT	CASSSPSVDTEAFF
-	TRBV4-2	-	TRBJ2-3	TGTGCCAGCAGCCAGGGAGCTACCGGAGATACGCAGTATTTT	CASSQGATGDTQYF
-	TRBV6-5	TRBD2	TRBJ2-5	TGTGCCAGCACCCGGGGCGGGGGGAGAAAAGAGACCCAGTACTTC	CASTRGGGRKETQYF
-	TRBV27	TRBD2	TRBJ2-3	TGTGCCAGCAGTTTTCTGGGGGAGGGAGGGGGCACAGATACGCAGTATTTT	CASSFLGEGGGTDTQYF
-	TRBV19	-	TRBJ1-5	TGTGCCAGTAGTATAGCCCCGATAAATAGCAATCAGCCCCAGCATTTT	CASSIAPINSNQPQHF
-	TRBV6-1	-	TRBJ2-4	TGTGCCAGCAGTGGTAACAGCGAAAACATTCAGTACTTC	CASSGNSENIQYF
-	TRBV7-8	TRBD1	TRBJ2-5	TGTGCCAGCAGCTTGCAAGAGACAGGGGAGGTCCAAGAGACCCAGTACTTC	CASSLQETGEVQETQYF
-	TRBV6-5	-	TRBJ1-2	TGTGCCAGCAGTTCAAGGGGTAGCTATGGCTACACCTTC	CASSSRGSYGYTF
once	TRBV5-8	-	TRBJ2-1	TGTGCCAGCAGCCCGCAGCCGAATGGGGCCGCGGACTACAATGAGCAGTTCTTC	CASSPQPNGAADYNEQFF
-	TRBV5-1	-	TRBJ2-1	TGCGCCAGCAGCTTGAGCACTAGCCCAACTTCATACAATGAGCAGTTCTTC	CASSLSTSPTSYNEQFF
-	TRBV5-1	TRBD1	TRBJ2-7	TGCGCCAGCAGCTTTACAGGGGGAGACGAGCAGTACTTC	CASSFTGGDEQYF
-	TRBV5-1	-	TRBJ2-3	TGCGCCAGCAGCTTGGCCGGCAGGGTGGAAACAGATACGCAGTATTTT	CASSLAGRVETDTQYF
once	TRBV14	-	TRBJ1-1	TGTGCCAGCAGCCAAGATGGCAGCTTGAACACTGAAGCTTTCTTT	CASSQDGSLNTEAFF
-	TRBV7-6	-	TRBJ2-3	TGTGCCAGCAGCTTAGCAGACGTACGGCAAGATACGCAGTATTTT	CASSLADVRQDTQYF
-	TRBV6-1	-	TRBJ2-3	TGTGCCAGCAAAACCTTCACAGATACGCAGTATTTT	CASKTFTDTQYF
-	TRBV5-1	TRBD2	TRBJ2-3	TGCGCCAGCAGGGAAACTAGCGGGGGGCGCACAGATACGCAGTATTTT	CASRETSGGRTDTQYF
-	TRBV27	TRBD2	TRBJ2-1	TGTGCCAGCAGCTTTGGGGGGGAGGGCGAGCAGTTCTTC	CASSFGGEGEQFF
-	TRBV21-1	-	TRBJ1-2	TGTGCCAGCAGCCTCAGGGTTATAGCTAACTATGGCTACACCTTC	CASSLRVIANYGYTF
-	TRBV10-2	-	TRBJ1-2	TGCGCCAGCAGTGAGGGAGACTATGGCTACACCTTC	CASSEGDYGYTF
-	TRBV30	-	TRBJ1-2	TGTGCCTGGAGTGTACTGCCCGACTATGGCTACACCTTC	CAWSVLPDYGYTF
once	TRBV19	-	TRBJ1-1	TGTGCCAGTAGTAGGGCAGGCATTGTTTCGGCTTTCTTT	CASSRAGIVSAFF
-	TRBV6-6	-	TRBJ2-1	TGTGCCAGCCTTACTAGCTCCTACAATGAGCAGTTCTTC	CASLTSSYNEQFF
-	TRBV7-9	-	TRBJ2-1	TGTGCCAGCAGCTCCCTCTACGACCTTAGCGACCCGGGCTATGAGCAGTTCTTC	CASSSLYDLSDPGYEQFF
-	TRBV11-1	-	TRBJ2-3	TGTGCCAGCAGCTTTTTCCCCGCTTCGCTAGCTGAAGGTGGAGATACGCAGTATTTT	CASSFFPASLAEGGDTQYF
-	TRBV6-1	TRBD1	TRBJ1-2	TGTGCCAGCCCCCAAGGGACAGGGGGTATTTTTGGCTACACCTTC	CASPQGTGGIFGYTF
-	TRBV28	-	TRBJ2-4	TGTGCCAGCAGTTTAAAAGGGAATACCCGAAACATTCAGTACTTC	CASSLKGNTRNIQYF
-	TRBV5-6	TRBD1	TRBJ2-1	TGTGCCAGCAGCTTGGCCAAGGGACAGGGGCACAACAATGAGCAGTTCTTC	CASSLAKGQGHNNEQFF
-	TRBV5-8	-	TRBJ1-1	TGTGCCAGCAGCTATACCCGAAGGACTGAAGCTTTCTTT	CASSYTRRTEAFF
-	TRBV9	-	TRBJ1-4	TGTGCCAGCAGCGTAGAACAGACCGCAACTAATGAAAAACTGTTTTTT	CASSVEQTATNEKLFF
-	TRBV5-1	-	TRBJ1-1	TGCGCCAGCCGACAAGGGGTTGAAGCTTTCTTT	CASRQGVEAFF
-	TRBV6-5	-	TRBJ2-1	TGTGCCAGCAGTCAACTTGGACAGAACAATGAGCAGTTCTTC	CASSQLGQNNEQFF
-	TRBV27	-	TRBJ1-1	TGTGCCAGCAGTTCGGGGACGACTGAAGCTTTCTTT	CASSSGTTEAFF
-	TRBV29-1	TRBD1	TRBJ1-1	TGCAGCGTTGAAGACCCGGACAGGGTGAGCACTGAAGCTTTCTTT	CSVEDPDRVSTEAFF
-	TRBV5-1	-	TRBJ1-1	TGCGCCAGCAGCTCTGAAGGGAACACTGAAGCTTTCTTT	CASSSEGNTEAFF
-	TRBV7-9	TRBD1	TRBJ2-1	TGTGCCAGCAGCTTAGAGGGACAGTACAATGAGCAGTTCTTC	CASSLEGQYNEQFF
-	TRBV6-5	-	TRBJ1-2	TGTGCCAGCAGTTACTCGGGCAGCGGACTCTATGGCTACACCTTC	CASSYSGSGLYGYTF
once	TRBV7-8	-	TRBJ2-4	TGTGCCAGCAGCTACGGTGGCCCTCAGTACTTC	CASSYGGPQYF
-	TRBV19	-	TRBJ1-5	TGTGCCAGTAGTATCCCTGATTACAGGTATAGCAATCAGCCCCAGCATTTT	CASSIPDYRYSNQPQHF
once	TRBV15	-	TRBJ2-3	TGTGCCACCAGCAGGGTTCGGGGGGCTATGGTTGAGACAGATACGCAGTATTTT	CATSRVRGAMVETDTQYF